These 23 T cell receptor beta chains came from one sample sequenced in a study of cytomegalovirus exposure and HLA in healthy donors. The study ran its PCR with 60 Vbeta and 13 Jbeta primers. Assay used: immunoSEQ multiplex PCR; TCRdb lists only in-frame clones, some missing. The data show about 110,000 clones, 82% seen once. Material for sequencing was PBMCs. These receptors all stem from a man aged 25-45 years in good health and CMV-seropositive.

The chain combines TRBV10-3 with TRBJ1-3; 9 bases agree with TRBD1. Germline lookup yields CDR1 ENHRY and CDR2 SYGVKD. There are 18 residues in the CDR3. V was pared by 6 bases and J by 0 bases, with 12 bases of the junction left unmatched. The CDR3 DNA reads TGTGCCATCAGGGCGGGACAGGGACGAGAAATCTCTGGAAACACCATATATTTT. Protein sequence: CAIRAGQGREISGNTIYF.

The chain couples TRBV6-1 to TRBJ1-5, with TRBD1 identical over 8 bases. CDR1 MNHNS and CDR2 SASEGT come from the germline V gene. V lost 6 bases and J lost 6; bases outside the gene matches: 4. The CDR3 sequence is 13 residues long. CDR3 region: CASRLTGGQPQHF. CDR3 in DNA: TGTGCCAGCAGACTAACAGGGGGTCAGCCCCAGCATTTT.

V usage is TRBV10-3 and J usage is TRBJ2-5; TRBD1 matches 7 bases. CDR1 ENHRY and CDR2 SYGVKD come from the germline V gene. V gave up 6 bases and J gave up 5 bases; unmatched junction bases: 6. The CDR3 covers 13 residues. For the CDR3, the DNA is TGTGCCATCAGCCGACAGGGTGCGGAGACCCAGTACTTC. Translated, it gives CAISRQGAETQYF.

Only a few counts were recorded for this clone. The genes are TRBV5-1 and TRBJ1-5; D is unclear. The CDR3 is 14 amino acids. V was cut by 7 bases and J by 0 bases, with 11 bases left in between. Germline V gene lookup returns CDR1 SGHRS and CDR2 YFSETQ. DNA of the CDR3: TGCGCCAGCGCGGCAGACGATAGCAATCAGCCCCAGCATTTT. It encodes CASAADDSNQPQHF. Combining the CDR3 with reference TRBV5-1 and TRBJ1-5 gives the whole variable domain KAGVTQTPRYLIKTRGQQVTLSCSPISGHRSVSWYQQTPGQGLQFLFEYFSETQRNKGNFPGRFSGRQFSNSRSEMNVSTLELGDSALYLCASAADDSNQPQHFGDGTRLSIL.

The V and J genes are TRBV6-6 and TRBJ2-5, with 9 nucleotides matching TRBD2. The trim removed 6 bases at V and 1 base at J, leaving 9 bases unmatched. In germline, CDR1 is MNHNY, CDR2 SVGAGI (reference sequence). This CDR3 spans 16 amino acids. Here the CDR3 DNA reads TGTGCCAGCAGCCCTAACCCGGGACTAGCCCAAGAGACCCAGTACTTC. Its translation is CASSPNPGLAQETQYF.

The chain links TRBV5-1 to TRBJ2-3, with D perhaps TRBD2 (7 bases). Germline CDR1 reads SGHRS; CDR2 reads YFSETQ. The V end was cut by 8 bases, the J end by 6 bases, with 16 bases between. This CDR3 contains 13 residues. The chain's CDR3 is CASALGGGDTQYF. CDR3 DNA sequence: TGCGCCAGTGCGTTGGGGGGGGGCGATACGCAGTATTTT.

This chain joins TRBV6-4 and TRBJ2-7; maybe TRBD1 (6 bases). The CDR3 consists of 12 residues. With 9 bases removed from V and 5 bases from J, the gap between germline ends came to 14 bases. Germline V gives CDR1 MRHNA, CDR2 SNTAGT. The chain's CDR3 is CARRYRDHEQYF. The CDR3 region has the DNA TGTGCCAGGCGGTACAGGGATCACGAGCAGTACTTC.

Turning to this clone: The DNA is omitted, as the CDR3 cannot be located on it reliably, and the CDR3 follows TCRdb's listing. The chain couples TRBV21-1 to TRBJ2-6; TRBD1 is the table's D call, not checked against the DNA. TRBV21-1 constitutes a pseudogene. The CDR3 sequence runs 18 residues, both termini included. CDR3 in amino acids: CASSKVGAGASGANVLTF.

CDR3 in DNA: TGTGCCAGCTCTCCGCGGGAAACTAATGAAAAACTGTTTTTT. Translation: CASSPRETNEKLFF. This chain links TRBV18 with TRBJ1-4; D remains ambiguous. This CDR3 is built from 14 residues. V lost 6 bases and J 1 base, leaving 9 bases between the germline ends. The germline gives CDR1 KGHSH, CDR2 LQKENI.

The genes are TRBV5-1 and TRBJ1-5; 7 bases agree with TRBD1. Unmatched junction bases numbered 3, after V lost 2 bases and J lost 1 base. The CDR3 runs to 15 residues. Germline CDR1 SGHRS, CDR2 YFSETQ. CDR3 sequence reads: CASSLQGQSNQPQHF. As DNA, the CDR3 is TGCGCCAGCAGCTTACAGGGACAGAGCAATCAGCCCCAGCATTTT.

Only one count was recorded for this clone. CDR3 region: CASSYREGYEQYF. For the CDR3, the DNA is TGTGCCAGCAGTTATCGTGAGGGATACGAGCAGTACTTC. V usage is TRBV6-5 and J usage is TRBJ2-5; tentative D call: TRBD2 (5 bases). The J call may be mistaken, given a closer DNA end match to TRBJ2-7. The CDR3 loop spans 13 amino acids. CDR1 is MNHEY and CDR2 is SVGAGI in the germline V gene.

The J gene is TRBJ2-2, the V gene TRBV7-6; possible D gene TRBD2, 6 bases. Per germline, CDR1 SGHVS and CDR2 FNYEAQ. The CDR3 consists of 17 residues. V was trimmed by 2 bases and J by 1 base, leaving 14 bases between them. CDR3 nucleotides: TGTGCCAGCAGCTTAACGGCCGGGACTCAGAACACCGGGGAGCTGTTTTTT. It encodes CASSLTAGTQNTGELFF.

The V call is TRBV19, the J call TRBJ2-7; 13 nucleotides align to TRBD2. This CDR3 is 16 amino acids long. CDR1 LNHDA and CDR2 SQIVND come from the germline V gene (reference sequence). J gave up 0 bases and V 6 bases, and 5 bases lay outside the gene matches. CDR3 nucleotides: TGTGCCAGTAGGGGACTAGCGGGGCCGAGCTCCTACGAGCAGTACTTC. It translates to CASRGLAGPSSYEQYF.

The chain recombines TRBV29-1 with TRBJ1-1, with TRBD1 as a possible D gene (6 bases). V lost 5 bases and J lost 1, with 14 bases in between. Germline CDR1 reads SQVTM; CDR2 reads ANQGSEA. This CDR3 has 14 residues. CDR3 sequence (DNA): TGCAGCGTTACGGGGGGACAACGGAACACTGAAGCTTTCTTT. Translated: CSVTGGQRNTEAFF.

The CDR3 sequence: CASSVQGSRQPQHF. CDR3 DNA: TGTGCCAGCAGTGTACAGGGATCCAGGCAGCCCCAGCATTTT. This chain joins TRBV6-1 and TRBJ1-5; TRBD1 is a possible D gene (6 bases). CDR1 and CDR2 (germline): MNHNS, SASEGT. The CDR3 has 14 amino acids. Trimming pared 4 bases from V and 7 bases from J, leaving 14 bases between.

The chain couples TRBV5-6 to TRBJ2-3; D may be TRBD2 (5 bases). Germline V gene lookup returns CDR1 SGHDT and CDR2 YYEEEE. This CDR3 contains 16 residues. V was cut by 0 bases and J by 2 bases, with 13 bases left in between. The CDR3, as DNA: TGTGCCAGCAGCTTGGGGCTAGCCGTATCCACAGATACGCAGTATTTT. This encodes CASSLGLAVSTDTQYF.

The CDR3 DNA sequence: TGTGCCAGCAGTTTAGCCGGGACTTCTACCTACGAGCAGTACTTC. Its protein product is CASSLAGTSTYEQYF. V and J are TRBV6-5 and TRBJ2-7, with a tentative D call TRBD2 (6 bases). The V gene's germline CDR1 is MNHEY and CDR2 SVGAGI. This CDR3 has 15 residues. The V end lost 4 bases, the J end lost 2 bases, and 15 bases lay between the germline ends.

The chain carries TRBV21-1 and TRBJ1-1; TRBD1, as called in the table, went unchecked against the DNA. TRBV21-1 is termed a pseudogene. The CDR3 loop spans 15 amino acids. DNA of the CDR3: TGTGCCAGCAGCAAAGGGCTACAGGGTGATACTGAAGCTTTCTTT. Protein product: CASSKGLQGDTEAFF.

The chain combines TRBV5-5 with TRBJ1-2, with D perhaps matching TRBD1 (5 bases). Germline values: CDR1 SGHKS, CDR2 YYEKEE (reference sequence). The V gene lost 0 bases and the J gene lost 4 bases, with 13 bases spanning the gap. The CDR3 is 15 amino acids. As DNA, the CDR3 is TGTGCCAGCAGCTTGGATCCGGGGGATGGCTATGGCTACACCTTC. It translates to CASSLDPGDGYGYTF.

Here the CDR3 reads CASSFNGGAKETQYF. Here the CDR3 DNA reads TGTGCCAGCAGCTTTAACGGGGGGGCTAAGGAGACCCAGTACTTC. The chain has TRBV5-8 and TRBJ2-5; 8 nucleotides align to TRBD2. CDR3 length: 15 amino acids. V gave up 2 bases and J gave up 5 bases; unmatched junction bases: 8. Per the germline V gene, CDR1 is SGHTS and CDR2 is YDEGEE.

The chain is built from TRBV9 and TRBJ2-3; 12 bases fit TRBD2. This CDR3 has 18 amino acids. V shed 0 bases and J 0 bases; nucleotides not matched to a gene: 5. The V gene's germline CDR1 is SGDLS and CDR2 YYNGEE. The CDR3 nucleotides are TGTGCCAGCAGCGTAGAACTAGCGGGGGGAATAAGCACAGATACGCAGTATTTT. This codes for CASSVELAGGISTDTQYF. The whole variable domain, remainder taken from reference TRBV9 and TRBJ2-3, is DSGVTQTPKHLITATGQRVTLRCSPRSGDLSVYWYQQSLDQGLQFLIQYYNGEERAKGNILERFSAQQFPDLHSELNLSSLELGDSALYFCASSVELAGGISTDTQYFGPGTRLTVL.

V is TRBV15 and J is TRBJ1-1; tentative D call: TRBD1 (5 bases). Germline V CDR1 and CDR2: LNHNV, YYDKDF (reference sequence). Trimming took off 10 bases at V and 4 bases at J, with 16 bases between the two ends. The CDR3 length is 13 residues. The CDR3 DNA sequence: TGTGCCAATCGATCAGGGTTGGGCACTGAAGCTTTCTTT. It translates to CANRSGLGTEAFF.

The chain recombines TRBV2 with TRBJ1-6; 9 positions match TRBD1. The ends lost 7 bases at V and 7 bases at J; junction bases unmatched: 2. From germline, CDR1 is SNHLY and CDR2 FYNNEI. This CDR3 is 13 amino acids long. CDR3: CASTGTGNSPLHF. CDR3 nucleotides: TGTGCCAGCACGGGGACAGGGAATTCACCCCTCCACTTT.